The rows below give T cell receptor beta chains drawn from one sample of a study of identical twins. Each CDR3 protein is one row after TCRdb ran MiXCR on the 5' RACE reads. The sample yields 500,000 to 650,000 distinct CDR3 sequences, 7.1% seen once. The same data also went into a second study, on yellow fever vaccine responses in identical twins.

The sample consisted of PBMCs. The receptors shown here come from a woman between 18 and 29 years old in good health. The CDR3 runs from the conserved cysteine through the conserved F or W. A D gene is named only where the DNA matches it firmly. Clone size is given for some rows only: seen once, a few or many times, or a class if the clone is expanded.

d_gene: .
j_gene: TRBJ2-3
abundance: many
v_gene: TRBV9
CDR3nt: TGTGCCAGCAGCCCCAATCGTGTGGGGTCGGATACGCAGTATTTT
CDR3aa: CASSPNRVGSDTQYF

d_gene: .
j_gene: TRBJ2-2
abundance: many
v_gene: TRBV20-1
CDR3nt: TGCAGTGCTAGAGATAACAGGATTCAAACCGGGGAGCTGTTTTTT
CDR3aa: CSARDNRIQTGELFF

d_gene: .
j_gene: TRBJ2-7
abundance: many
v_gene: TRBV12-3/TRBV12-4
CDR3nt: TGTGCCACCCCGGGGCTCTACGAGCAGTACTTC
CDR3aa: CATPGLYEQYF

d_gene: TRBD2
j_gene: TRBJ2-3
abundance: many
v_gene: TRBV28
CDR3nt: TGTGCCAGCAACCGACTAGCGGGGTCGGCAGATACGCAGTATTTT
CDR3aa: CASNRLAGSADTQYF

d_gene: .
j_gene: TRBJ1-2
abundance: many
v_gene: TRBV12-3/TRBV12-4
CDR3nt: TGTGCCAGCAGTCCTCGGGGGGCCCGGGACTATGGCTACACCTTC
CDR3aa: CASSPRGARDYGYTF

d_gene: TRBD2
j_gene: TRBJ2-2
abundance: few
v_gene: TRBV7-8
CDR3nt: TGTGCCAGCAGCCGAAGCGGGAGGGCCTCCGGCGGGGAGCTGTTTTTT
CDR3aa: CASSRSGRASGGELFF

d_gene: .
j_gene: TRBJ2-5
abundance: few
v_gene: TRBV29-1
CDR3nt: TGCAGCGTACCTAACAGGGAGTTGATGCAGACCCAGTACTTC
CDR3aa: CSVPNRELMQTQYF

d_gene: TRBD1
j_gene: TRBJ1-2
abundance: many
v_gene: TRBV11-2
CDR3nt: TGTGCCAGCAGCTCAGGGACAGGGTCCTCTTTCTATGGCTACACCTTC
CDR3aa: CASSSGTGSSFYGYTF

d_gene: TRBD2
j_gene: TRBJ2-1
abundance: many
v_gene: TRBV14
CDR3nt: TGTGCCAGCAGCCATATAGCGGGGGGCGACAATGAGCAGTTCTTC
CDR3aa: CASSHIAGGDNEQFF

d_gene: TRBD1
j_gene: TRBJ1-2
abundance: .
v_gene: TRBV3-1
CDR3nt: TGTGCCACCAGCCAATCCGGGACAGGGAACTATGGCTACACCTTC
CDR3aa: CATSQSGTGNYGYTF

d_gene: TRBD2
j_gene: TRBJ2-1
abundance: many
v_gene: TRBV20-1
CDR3nt: TGCAGTGCTAGAGATCGGGGGGGCTACAATGAGCAGTTCTTC
CDR3aa: CSARDRGGYNEQFF

d_gene: TRBD1
j_gene: TRBJ2-1
abundance: many
v_gene: TRBV10-3
CDR3nt: TGTGCCATCGCCGGGACAGTTTACAATGAGCAGTTCTTC
CDR3aa: CAIAGTVYNEQFF

d_gene: TRBD2
j_gene: TRBJ2-7
abundance: .
v_gene: TRBV13
CDR3nt: TGTGCCAGCAGCCGGGGGACTAGCATATTCGGGAACGAGCAGTACTTC
CDR3aa: CASSRGTSIFGNEQYF

d_gene: .
j_gene: TRBJ2-5
abundance: .
v_gene: TRBV20-1
CDR3nt: TGCAGTGCTTCAAACCGGGGGAGTGGGGAGACCCAGTACTTC
CDR3aa: CSASNRGSGETQYF

d_gene: .
j_gene: TRBJ2-5
abundance: .
v_gene: TRBV5-5
CDR3nt: TGTGCCAGCAGCTCCAGGGTCATTGGAGAGACCCAGTACTTC
CDR3aa: CASSSRVIGETQYF

d_gene: .
j_gene: TRBJ1-6
abundance: .
v_gene: TRBV3-1
CDR3nt: TGTGCCTGCTCCCAAGCCAGGGCAACCAATTCACCCCTCCACTTT
CDR3aa: CACSQARATNSPLHF

d_gene: TRBD1
j_gene: TRBJ1-1
abundance: .
v_gene: TRBV5-1
CDR3nt: TGCGCCAGCAGCTACCGGGACAGCCAGAACACTGAAGCTTTCTTT
CDR3aa: CASSYRDSQNTEAFF

d_gene: .
j_gene: TRBJ2-2
abundance: few
v_gene: TRBV10-3
CDR3nt: TGTGCCATCAGTGTTATGGCTTATTCGAACACCGGGGAGCTGTTTTTT
CDR3aa: CAISVMAYSNTGELFF

d_gene: TRBD2
j_gene: TRBJ2-7
abundance: .
v_gene: TRBV9
CDR3nt: TGTGCCAGCAGCGTAGCTGGGGAGGGAGCCTACGAGCAGTACTTC
CDR3aa: CASSVAGEGAYEQYF

d_gene: TRBD2
j_gene: TRBJ2-1
abundance: .
v_gene: TRBV7-3
CDR3nt: TGTGCCAGCAGCTTAAGGGGAGGGACTAGCGGGAGGGAGAACGACAATGAGCAGTTCTTC
CDR3aa: CASSLRGGTSGRENDNEQFF

d_gene: .
j_gene: TRBJ2-3
abundance: .
v_gene: TRBV20-1
CDR3nt: TGCAGTGCTCCTCGGGTAGGGGAAAGCACAGATACGCAGTATTTT
CDR3aa: CSAPRVGESTDTQYF

d_gene: TRBD2
j_gene: TRBJ2-1
abundance: many
v_gene: TRBV28
CDR3nt: TGTGCCAGCAGTCCAACACTAGCGGGACACAATGAGCAGTTCTTC
CDR3aa: CASSPTLAGHNEQFF

d_gene: .
j_gene: TRBJ2-3
abundance: .
v_gene: TRBV19
CDR3nt: TGTGCCAGTAGCGGTTCTCGGCGTCTCGATACGCAGTATTTT
CDR3aa: CASSGSRRLDTQYF

d_gene: TRBD2
j_gene: TRBJ2-1
abundance: .
v_gene: TRBV7-2
CDR3nt: TGTGCCAGCAGCTTAGCCTGGACTAGCGGGGGGGCCCTCTATGAGCAGTTCTTC
CDR3aa: CASSLAWTSGGALYEQFF

d_gene: TRBD1
j_gene: TRBJ2-2
abundance: few
v_gene: TRBV20-1
CDR3nt: TGCAGTGCTAGAGCCGGGACAGGGAACACCGGGGAGCTGTTTTTT
CDR3aa: CSARAGTGNTGELFF